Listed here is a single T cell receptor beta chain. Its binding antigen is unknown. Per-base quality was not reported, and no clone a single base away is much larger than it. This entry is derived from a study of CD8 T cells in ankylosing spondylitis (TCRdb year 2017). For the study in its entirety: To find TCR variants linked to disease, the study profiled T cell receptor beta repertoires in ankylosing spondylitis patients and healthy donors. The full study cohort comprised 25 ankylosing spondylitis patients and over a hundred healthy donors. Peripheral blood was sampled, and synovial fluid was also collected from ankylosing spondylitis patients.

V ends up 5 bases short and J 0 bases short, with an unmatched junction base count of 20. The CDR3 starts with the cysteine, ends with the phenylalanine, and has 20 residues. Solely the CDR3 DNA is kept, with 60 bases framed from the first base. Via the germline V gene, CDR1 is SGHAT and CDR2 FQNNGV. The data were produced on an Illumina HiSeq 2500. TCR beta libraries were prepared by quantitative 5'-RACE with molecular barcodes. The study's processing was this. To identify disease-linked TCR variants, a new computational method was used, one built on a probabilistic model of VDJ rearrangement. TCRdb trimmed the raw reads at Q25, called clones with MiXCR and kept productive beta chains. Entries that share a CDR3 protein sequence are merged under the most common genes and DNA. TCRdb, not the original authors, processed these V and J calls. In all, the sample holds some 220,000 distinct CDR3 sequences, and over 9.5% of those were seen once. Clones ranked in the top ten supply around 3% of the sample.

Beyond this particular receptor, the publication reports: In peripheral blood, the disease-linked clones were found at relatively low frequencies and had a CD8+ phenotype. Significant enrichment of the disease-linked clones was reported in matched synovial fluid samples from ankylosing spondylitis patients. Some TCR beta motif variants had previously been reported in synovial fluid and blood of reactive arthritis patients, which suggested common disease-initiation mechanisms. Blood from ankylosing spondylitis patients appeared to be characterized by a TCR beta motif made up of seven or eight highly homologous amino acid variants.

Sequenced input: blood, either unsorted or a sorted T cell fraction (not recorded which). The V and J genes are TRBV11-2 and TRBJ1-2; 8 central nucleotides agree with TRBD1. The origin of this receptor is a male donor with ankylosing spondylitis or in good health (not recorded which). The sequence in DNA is TGTGCCAGCAGCCAACCCCATACCGGGACAGGCCTCCTTACTAACTATGGCTACACCTTC. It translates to CASSQPHTGTGLLTNYGYTF.